What follows are 22 T cell receptor beta chains derived from one specimen sequenced in a study of early T cells in non-severe SARS-CoV-2 infection. Each CDR3 protein gets one entry after TCRdb re-called the 5' RACE reads with MiXCR. In the table there are more than 45,000 distinct CDR3 sequences, about 6.2% of which are singletons. The sample in question was whole blood, obtained at baseline. The receptors derive from an adult who was a healthcare worker with PCR-confirmed SARS-CoV-2 infection or an uninfected control (not recorded which).

The chain carries TRBV20-1 and TRBJ2-7; 10 nucleotides align to TRBD2. Per germline, CDR1 DFQATT and CDR2 SNEGSKA (reference sequence). The CDR3 extends over 14 amino acids. V was pared by 3 bases and J by 6 bases, with 8 bases of the junction left unmatched. For the CDR3, the DNA is TGCAGTGCTAGTGGGCTAGCGGGAGACGGCGAGCAGTACTTC. Translated, it gives CSASGLAGDGEQYF.

This clonotype was counted many times. The V call is TRBV6-4, the J call TRBJ2-1; weak D call: TRBD1 (5 bases). Deletions cut 6 bases from V and 0 bases from J, with 9 bases between. Germline V gene sequence: CDR1 MRHNA, CDR2 SNTAGT. The CDR3 contains 14 residues. The CDR3 bases are TGTGCCAGCAGCCCCGACAGCTCCTACAATGAGCAGTTCTTC. Residues: CASSPDSSYNEQFF.

This clonotype came up many times. The chain has TRBV7-9 and TRBJ2-1; D may be TRBD1 (7 bases). Germline loops: CDR1 SEHNR, CDR2 FQNEAQ (reference sequence). With 8 bases removed from V and 0 bases from J, the gap between germline ends came to 14 bases. The length of the CDR3 is 15 residues. The CDR3, as DNA: TGTGCCAGCGTTCGACAGGGAGGCTCCTACAATGAGCAGTTCTTC. It encodes CASVRQGGSYNEQFF.

In this sample, this clonotype turned up a few times. The chain links TRBV11-2 to TRBJ2-5; a weak D match, TRBD1 (5 bases). This CDR3 contains 13 residues. Trimming cost V 1 base and J 5 bases, with 8 bases left between them. Germline V lookup: CDR1 SGHAT, CDR2 FQNNGV. The CDR3 here is CASSLGYRETQYF. CDR3 DNA sequence: TGTGCCAGCAGCTTAGGTTACAGGGAGACCCAGTACTTC.

There are many counts of this clonotype. This chain joins TRBV5-1 and TRBJ2-1; 7 bases align to TRBD2. The junction had 4 bases not matched to a gene; V was cut back by 2 bases and J by 2 bases. Germline CDR1 is SGHRS and CDR2 is YFSETQ. The CDR3 covers 15 residues. Here the CDR3 reads CASSLAGITYNEQFF. CDR3 in DNA: TGCGCCAGCAGCTTAGCGGGAATCACCTACAATGAGCAGTTCTTC.

This clonotype was recorded at least ten times. The chain couples TRBV27 to TRBJ2-7; D unresolved. The CDR3 is made up of 14 amino acids. The germline V and J ends were trimmed by 1 base and 4 bases, with 11 bases remaining between them. CDR1 and CDR2 from the germline V gene are MNHEY and SMNVEV (reference sequence). The CDR3 here is CASSLFSGRYEQYF. Written as DNA, the CDR3 is TGTGCCAGCAGTTTATTTTCAGGACGATACGAGCAGTACTTC.

The V call is TRBV5-4, the J call TRBJ1-5; D not certain. V was shortened by 0 bases and J by 2 bases, with 6 bases between the two germline ends. The CDR3 loop spans 14 amino acids. The germline CDR1 and CDR2 sequences are SGHNT and YYREEE (reference sequence). Here the CDR3 reads CASSLEGGNQPQHF. The CDR3 nucleotides are TGTGCCAGCAGCTTGGAGGGTGGCAATCAGCCCCAGCATTTT.

V usage is TRBV6-1 and J usage is TRBJ1-5, with D perhaps TRBD1 (6 bases). The V end lost 4 bases, the J end lost 3 bases, and 10 bases lay between the germline ends. Germline lookup yields CDR1 MNHNS and CDR2 SASEGT. The CDR3 spans 14 residues. CDR3 sequence: CASSADRNNQPQHF. In DNA, the CDR3 is TGTGCCAGCAGTGCGGACAGAAACAATCAGCCCCAGCATTTT.

This clonotype was detected only a few times. This chain links TRBV5-4 with TRBJ2-5, with no clear D. The CDR3 has 13 residues. Germline V lookup: CDR1 SGHNT, CDR2 YYREEE (reference sequence). V was shortened by 0 bases and J by 7 bases, with 10 bases between the two germline ends. The DNA of the CDR3 is TGTGCCAGCAGCTTGGAAGCCTACGGGACCCAGTACTTC. It codes for CASSLEAYGTQYF.

This clonotype showed up many times. V is TRBV4-2 and J is TRBJ1-2, with no clear D. In germline, CDR1 is LGHNA, CDR2 YNFKEQ. The CDR3 has 12 amino acids. Trimming took 1 base from V and 8 from J, leaving 8 bases between them. CDR3 sequence reads: CASSQGAGGYTF. CDR3 bases: TGTGCCAGCAGCCAAGGCGCAGGAGGCTACACCTTC.

This clonotype was detected only a few times. The rearrangement joins TRBV28 to TRBJ2-5, with D perhaps matching TRBD2 (5 bases). The V gene lost 11 bases and the J gene lost 5 bases, with 27 bases spanning the gap. The CDR3 length is 16 residues. CDR1 and CDR2 from the germline V gene are MDHEN and SYDVKM. The CDR3 loop is CAGSPGSMQTYETQYF. The CDR3 bases are TGTGCCGGATCACCGGGGAGCATGCAAACATATGAGACCCAGTACTTC.

This clonotype rates as medium-sized. The chain recombines TRBV10-2 with TRBJ2-7; a weak D match, TRBD1 (6 bases). The CDR3 spans 13 residues. CDR1 is WSHSY and CDR2 is SAAADI in the germline V gene. Trimming took off 6 bases at V and 0 bases at J, with 9 bases between the two ends. CDR3 region: CASRGAGSYEQYF. The DNA for the CDR3 is TGCGCCAGCAGGGGGGCAGGCTCCTACGAGCAGTACTTC.

At least ten counts were recorded for this clonotype. The chain recombines TRBV20-1 with TRBJ1-5, with a possible D match to TRBD1 (5 bases). CDR3 length: 13 residues. Germline lookup yields CDR1 DFQATT and CDR2 SNEGSKA (reference sequence). Deletions cut 6 bases from V and 7 bases from J, with 16 bases between. The CDR3 DNA reads TGCAGTGCGAACGGGGGAGTCGAACAGCCCCAGCATTTT. This gives the protein CSANGGVEQPQHF.

This clonotype was seen more than once but under ten times. This chain uses TRBV6-1 with TRBJ2-4, with D tentatively TRBD1 or TRBD2 (6 bases each). This CDR3 has 16 amino acids. Trimming took off 7 bases at V and 3 bases at J, with 19 bases between the two ends. The germline CDR1 and CDR2 sequences are MNHNS and SASEGT. The chain's CDR3 is CASTLGAGGGKNIQYF. CDR3 nucleotides: TGTGCCAGCACTCTAGGGGCCGGGGGCGGCAAAAACATTCAGTACTTC.

The rearrangement links TRBV29-1 to TRBJ2-5; 10 nucleotides match TRBD1. CDR1 and CDR2 (germline): SQVTM, ANQGSEA. The CDR3 runs 12 residues. V lost 7 bases, J lost 7 bases, and 6 bases stayed unmatched. CDR3 sequence reads: CSDDRGPGTQYF. CDR3 DNA sequence: TGCAGCGACGACAGGGGGCCAGGGACCCAGTACTTC.

By proportion, this clonotype is medium-sized. The rearrangement uses TRBV7-6 and TRBJ2-1; D is unresolved. Germline loops: CDR1 SGHVS, CDR2 FNYEAQ. The length of the CDR3 is 11 residues. Trimming removed 2 bases at V and 7 bases at J, with 3 bases between. This CDR3 reads CASSLNNEQFF. In nucleotides, the CDR3 is TGTGCCAGCAGCTTAAATAATGAGCAGTTCTTC.

This clonotype was seen repeatedly, ten times or more. The V call is TRBV5-4, the J call TRBJ1-6, with TRBD1 identical over 8 bases. This CDR3 comprises 17 residues. Losses at the gene ends were 1 base for V and 6 bases for J; bases not matched to a gene: 9. Germline assignment: CDR1 SGHNT and CDR2 YYREEE (reference sequence). Here the CDR3 reads CASSLPGQGIGNSPLHF. For the CDR3, the DNA is TGTGCCAGCAGCTTGCCAGGACAGGGTATTGGTAATTCACCCCTCCACTTT.

This clonotype was seen at least ten times. CDR3 loop: CSASFPGFNGYTF. CDR3 in DNA: TGCAGTGCTAGCTTTCCCGGGTTTAATGGCTACACCTTC. The gene calls are TRBV20-1 and TRBJ1-2; D not resolved. The CDR3 covers 13 residues. V dropped 3 bases and J dropped 6 bases, with 14 bases sitting between them. From germline, CDR1 is DFQATT and CDR2 SNEGSKA (reference sequence).

This clonotype was observed at least ten times. The rearrangement uses TRBV12-5 and TRBJ2-2, with 9 nucleotides matching TRBD1. Germline V gene sequence: CDR1 LGHNT, CDR2 FRNRAP. The CDR3 loop spans 18 amino acids. Germline trimming cut 2 bases from V and 4 bases from J; bases unmatched to any gene: 11. The CDR3 DNA follows: TGTGCTAGTGGTTTGCTTTTTTCGCGGACAGGGGTCACCGGGGAGCTGTTTTTT. Residues: CASGLLFSRTGVTGELFF.

This clonotype was counted only a few times. The chain combines TRBV7-6 with TRBJ2-3, with 7 bases aligning to TRBD1. After removal of 4 bases from V and 5 bases from J, the junction contained 6 bases not matched to a gene. Germline lookup yields CDR1 SGHVS and CDR2 FNYEAQ. This CDR3 comprises 14 residues. CDR3 sequence reads: CASSSGTVQDTQYF. CDR3 nucleotide sequence: TGTGCCAGCAGCTCCGGGACAGTACAAGATACGCAGTATTTT.

This clonotype was seen at least ten times. V usage is TRBV10-1 and J usage is TRBJ2-1; D unresolved. CDR1 is WNHNN and CDR2 is SYGVQD in the germline V gene (reference sequence). The CDR3 has 13 amino acids. V gave up 0 bases and J gave up 9 bases, with 9 bases separating them. CDR3 sequence: CASSESWGSEQFF. The DNA for the CDR3 is TGCGCCAGCAGTGAGTCTTGGGGATCTGAGCAGTTCTTC.

The chain employs TRBV6-6 and TRBJ1-6; 8 bases are shared with TRBD1. V was clipped by 5 bases and J by 7 bases; unmatched bases: 4. The CDR3 is made up of 14 amino acids. CDR1 MNHNY and CDR2 SVGAGI come from the germline V gene (reference sequence). The CDR3 sequence is CASSAGQGNSPLHF. The CDR3 DNA reads as TGTGCCAGCAGTGCCGGACAGGGAAATTCACCCCTCCACTTT.